This T cell receptor (beta chain) is drawn from a study of blood T cells in healthy people across ages. The use of a sample-barcoded 5' primer and a J-beta primer mix characterized a second PCR of about 6 to 11 cycles. Via MiXCR, TCRdb re-called the 5' RACE reads, giving one row per CDR3 protein. This repertoire shows 1,100,000 or so distinct CDR3 sequences, 35% to 50% found once; its top ten account for under 20%. V lost 1 base and J 5 bases, leaving 6 bases between the germline ends. There are 13 residues in the CDR3. Germline V gives CDR1 SNHLY, CDR2 FYNNEI. The TCR comes from a woman aged 60-70 years in good health. The chain carries TRBV2 and TRBJ1-5; D unclear. Sequencing input: blood. CDR3 in DNA: TGTGCCAGCAGTGAAGAAGCGCATCAGCCCCAGCATTTT. Translated: CASSEEAHQPQHF.